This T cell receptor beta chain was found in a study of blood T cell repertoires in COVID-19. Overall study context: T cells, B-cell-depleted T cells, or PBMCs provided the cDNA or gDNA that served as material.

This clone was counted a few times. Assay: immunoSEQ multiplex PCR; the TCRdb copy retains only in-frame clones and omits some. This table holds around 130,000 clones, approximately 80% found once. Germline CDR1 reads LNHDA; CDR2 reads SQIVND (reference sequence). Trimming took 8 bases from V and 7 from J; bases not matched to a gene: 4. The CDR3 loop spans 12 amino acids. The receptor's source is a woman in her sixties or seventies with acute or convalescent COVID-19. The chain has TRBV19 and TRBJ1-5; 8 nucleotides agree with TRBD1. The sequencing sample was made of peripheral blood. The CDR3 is CASGQGRQPQHF. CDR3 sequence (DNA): TGTGCCAGTGGACAGGGAAGGCAGCCCCAGCATTTT.